These 24 T cell receptor beta chains were sequenced from one sample in a study of blood T cell repertoires in COVID-19. The assay was immunoSEQ multiplex PCR, and TCRdb's table has in-frame clones only and misses some. The sample holds roughly 250,000 clones, 80% to 85% seen once. The sample consisted of peripheral blood. These receptors were taken from a person between 65 and 79 years old with COVID-19, enrolled during active disease.

This clone was observed once. The chain employs TRBV19 and TRBJ1-2; no definite D call. This CDR3 is 12 amino acids long. The germline V gene has CDR1 LNHDA and CDR2 SQIVND (reference sequence). V was pared by 2 bases and J by 7 bases, with 8 bases between. The CDR3 nucleotides read TGTGCCAGTAGTATACACGCGGGTGGCTACACCTTC. Its translation is CASSIHAGGYTF. The complete variable domain, with remaining parts taken from reference TRBV19 and TRBJ1-2, reads DGGITQSPKYLFRKEGQNVTLSCEQNLNHDAMYWYRQDPGQGLRLIYYSQIVNDFQKGDIAEGYSVSREKKESFPLTVTSAQKNPTAFYLCASSIHAGGYTFGSGTRLTVV.

The J gene is TRBJ1-2, the V gene TRBV12-3 or TRBV12-4; D is possibly TRBD1 (5 bases). This CDR3 has 13 amino acids. V was cut by 3 bases and J by 3 bases, with 8 bases left in between. The CDR3 loop reads CASSLRDDYGYTF. The DNA for the CDR3 is TGTGCCAGCAGTTTGCGGGACGACTATGGCTACACCTTC.

This clone was picked up one time. V and J are TRBV27 and TRBJ1-6; 7 nucleotides agree with TRBD1. CDR1 is MNHEY, CDR2 SMNVEV, per germline (reference sequence). V gave up 6 bases and J gave up 6 bases; unmatched junction bases: 5. CDR3 length: 14 residues. CDR3 nucleotides: TGTGCCAGCAGGTACACAGGGGCTAATTCACCCCTCCACTTT. Its protein product is CASRYTGANSPLHF.

This chain connects TRBV6-5 to TRBJ1-6; tentative D call: TRBD1 (5 bases). This CDR3 region has 16 residues. The germline V and J ends were trimmed by 4 bases and 7 bases, with 17 bases remaining between them. CDR1 and CDR2 (germline): MNHEY, SVGAGI. CDR3 nucleotide sequence: TGTGCCAGCAGTTTCCGCCCCGGGGGGGGAAATTCACCCCTCCACTTT. Encoded protein: CASSFRPGGGNSPLHF.

The CDR3 sequence: CASRQGASNYGYTF. Written as DNA, the CDR3 is TGTGCCAGCAGGCAGGGGGCCTCTAACTATGGCTACACCTTC. The rearrangement links TRBV5-4 to TRBJ1-2; the match to TRBD1 covers 8 bases. V was pared by 5 bases and J by 0 bases, with 3 bases of the junction left unmatched. The CDR3 covers 14 residues. Per the germline V gene, CDR1 is SGHNT and CDR2 is YYREEE (reference sequence).

The chain couples TRBV19 to TRBJ1-2, with D tentatively TRBD1 (6 bases). CDR3 length: 15 residues. Trimming left V 5 bases short and J 2 bases short, with 15 bases between. Per the germline V gene, CDR1 is LNHDA and CDR2 is SQIVND (reference sequence). The CDR3 sequence: CASSSQGQHNYGYTF. The CDR3 DNA follows: TGTGCCAGTAGTTCTCAGGGGCAGCACAACTATGGCTACACCTTC.

This clone has a single count. The rearrangement links TRBV4-2 to TRBJ2-3, with D uncertain. Germline V gene sequence: CDR1 LGHNA, CDR2 YNFKEQ. The CDR3 is 13 residues long. Trimming removed 2 bases at V and 4 bases at J, with 7 bases between. CDR3: CASSQLPPDTQYF. DNA of the CDR3: TGTGCCAGCAGCCAACTTCCCCCAGATACGCAGTATTTT.

The rearrangement joins TRBV3-1 (or the pseudogene TRBV3-2) to TRBJ2-7; 9 positions agree with TRBD2. Per the germline V gene, CDR1 is LGHDT and CDR2 is YNNKEL (reference sequence). J lost 6 bases, V lost 6 bases, and 12 bases had no gene match. The CDR3 runs to 15 residues. As DNA, the CDR3 is TGTGCCAGCAGAGAGCGGGGGGCCCTCGCGGGCGAGCAGTACTTC. Protein sequence: CASRERGALAGEQYF.

Only a few counts were recorded for this clone. Other DNA sequences of this sample code for an identical CDR3. V gene TRBV9 combines with J gene TRBJ1-1; D perhaps matches TRBD1 (6 bases). The V end was cut by 1 base, the J end by 4 bases, with 11 bases between. The CDR3 totals 14 residues. Germline V gene lookup returns CDR1 SGDLS and CDR2 YYNGEE. CDR3 residues: CASSVTGRGTEAFF. In DNA form, the CDR3 reads TGTGCCAGCAGCGTAACAGGGAGGGGCACTGAAGCTTTCTTT.

The chain links TRBV3-1 (or the pseudogene TRBV3-2) to TRBJ2-4; a possible D gene is TRBD2 (6 bases). The CDR3 length is 20 residues. CDR1 and CDR2 (germline): LGHDT, YNNKEL (reference sequence). Between the trimmed V and J ends, which lost 1 base and 3 bases, there was a span of 25 bases. CDR3 DNA sequence: TGTGCCAGCAGCCAAGGGGACGGGAGCGGGTATGAGGTCGGCAAAAACATTCAGTACTTC. Residues: CASSQGDGSGYEVGKNIQYF.

The chain recombines TRBV12-5 with TRBJ2-3; D possibly corresponds to TRBD1 (6 bases). The CDR3 has 16 residues. The V gene lost 7 bases and the J gene lost 1 base, with 18 bases spanning the gap. The germline V gene has CDR1 LGHNT and CDR2 FRNRAP. CDR3 sequence: CASALGLAGGTDTQYF. The CDR3 DNA is TGTGCTAGTGCCTTGGGGCTGGCAGGGGGCACAGATACGCAGTATTTT.

V usage is TRBV3-1 (or the pseudogene TRBV3-2) and J usage is TRBJ1-2; D possibly corresponds to TRBD1 (6 bases). From germline, CDR1 is LGHDT and CDR2 YNNKEL (reference sequence). The CDR3 sequence is 12 residues long. Between the trimmed V and J ends, which lost 4 bases and 5 bases, there was a span of 8 bases. The CDR3 here is CASSPTGYGYTF. CDR3 bases: TGTGCCAGCAGCCCGACAGGTTATGGCTACACCTTC.

The rearrangement links TRBV19 to TRBJ1-2; weak D call: TRBD1 (5 bases). The germline gives CDR1 LNHDA, CDR2 SQIVND (reference sequence). The V and J ends lost 8 bases and 4 bases respectively, with 14 bases between them. The length of the CDR3 is 13 residues. The CDR3 loop reads CASRFGGAYGYTF. CDR3 nucleotide sequence: TGTGCCAGTCGTTTTGGAGGGGCCTATGGCTACACCTTC.

CDR3 sequence: CASSSKRTDTQYF. The CDR3 DNA sequence: TGTGCCAGCAGCTCTAAACGCACAGATACGCAGTATTTT. The gene calls are TRBV5-4 and TRBJ2-3; D unclear. With 3 bases removed from V and 1 base from J, the gap between germline ends came to 6 bases. Germline values: CDR1 SGHNT, CDR2 YYREEE (reference sequence). This CDR3 has 13 residues.

This sequence joins TRBV6-4 and TRBJ1-4, with TRBD1 matching over 8 bases. The CDR3 length is 14 residues. Per the germline V gene, CDR1 is MRHNA and CDR2 is SNTAGT. With 7 bases clipped from V and 10 bases from J, the junction kept 11 bases outside the gene matches. CDR3 sequence reads: CASTSGGAIRKLFF. DNA for the CDR3: TGTGCCAGCACATCAGGGGGCGCCATAAGAAAACTGTTTTTT.

This clone was seen just once. This chain joins TRBV6-1 and TRBJ2-7; TRBD2 aligns across 12 bases. CDR3 size: 17 residues. J lost 4 bases, V lost 2 bases, and 9 bases had no gene match. Germline V gene sequence: CDR1 MNHNS, CDR2 SASEGT. The CDR3 sequence: CASSEPRLAGEGYEQYF. The CDR3 DNA follows: TGTGCCAGCAGTGAACCGAGACTAGCGGGAGAGGGGTACGAGCAGTACTTC.

This clone was counted between two and nine times. The chain couples TRBV4-3 to TRBJ2-7, with D unclear. The V gene lost 1 base and the J gene lost 1 base, with 8 bases spanning the gap. Germline CDR1 is LGHNA and CDR2 is YSLEER. CDR3 length: 14 amino acids. This chain's CDR3 is CASSQAIRSYEQYF. The CDR3 DNA sequence: TGCGCCAGCAGCCAAGCAATCAGATCCTACGAGCAGTACTTC.

The chain combines TRBV6-2 or TRBV6-3 with TRBJ1-1, with D perhaps TRBD1 (5 bases). Germline values: CDR1 MNHEY, CDR2 SVGEGT. This CDR3 has 14 residues. V dropped 0 bases and J dropped 8 bases, with 13 bases sitting between them. The CDR3 protein is CASSYSAGNREAFF. The CDR3 coding sequence is TGTGCCAGCAGTTACTCGGCAGGGAACAGGGAAGCTTTCTTT.

CDR3 nucleotides: TGTGCCAGCAGCGTAGACGGCCTAGCGGGCGATACGCAGTATTTT. Protein: CASSVDGLAGDTQYF. The V gene is TRBV9, the J gene TRBJ2-3, with 8 bases that match TRBD2. The CDR3 runs to 15 residues. V gave up 0 bases and J gave up 6 bases; unmatched junction bases: 6. Germline V gene data show CDR1 as SGDLS and CDR2 as YYNGEE. Full variable domain (remainder filled in from reference TRBV9 and TRBJ2-3): DSGVTQTPKHLITATGQRVTLRCSPRSGDLSVYWYQQSLDQGLQFLIQYYNGEERAKGNILERFSAQQFPDLHSELNLSSLELGDSALYFCASSVDGLAGDTQYFGPGTRLTVL.

The CDR3 nucleotides are TGTGCCAGCAGCCCGGGCGGGCGGGGGGACACAGATACGCAGTATTTT. Amino acids: CASSPGGRGDTDTQYF. V and J are TRBV11-3 and TRBJ2-3, with 8 bases aligning to TRBD2. The CDR3 totals 16 residues. Per the germline V gene, CDR1 is SGHNT and CDR2 is YENEEA. V was pared by 5 bases and J by 2 bases, with 9 bases of the junction left unmatched.

The gene calls are TRBV27 and TRBJ2-7, with 10 bases identical to TRBD2. V lost 2 bases to trimming and J lost 2 bases; unmatched junction nucleotides: 3. Germline V lookup: CDR1 MNHEY, CDR2 SMNVEV (reference sequence). The CDR3 is 15 residues long. CDR3 amino acids: CASSLLSGGPYEQYF. Written as DNA, the CDR3 is TGTGCCAGCAGTTTACTTAGCGGGGGGCCCTACGAGCAGTACTTC.

This rearrangement joins TRBV3-1 (or the pseudogene TRBV3-2) to TRBJ2-7; 8 nucleotides align to TRBD2. The CDR3 length is 15 residues. Trimming removed 0 bases from V and 6 bases from J; junction bases left unmatched: 7. Per the germline V gene, CDR1 is LGHDT and CDR2 is YNNKEL (reference sequence). CDR3 nucleotide sequence: TGTGCCAGCAGCCAAGATTTCGGCGGGGGGCTCGAGCAGTACTTC. Translated, it gives CASSQDFGGGLEQYF.

V usage is TRBV6-1 and J usage is TRBJ2-7; TRBD1 agrees at 7 bases. V was pared by 2 bases and J by 2 bases, with 6 bases of the junction left unmatched. CDR1 is MNHNS and CDR2 is SASEGT in the germline V gene. CDR3 length: 15 residues. CDR3 sequence: CASSEFIQGPYEQYF. CDR3 nucleotides: TGTGCCAGCAGTGAATTTATACAGGGGCCCTACGAGCAGTACTTC.

The chain recombines TRBV6-5 with TRBJ1-2; 8 positions match TRBD1. Germline loops: CDR1 MNHEY, CDR2 SVGAGI. The CDR3 sequence is 14 residues long. V shed 7 bases, J shed 6 bases, and the junction held 10 bases outside the gene matches. DNA of the CDR3: TGTGCCAGCAATAGAGACAGGGGATATGATGGCTACACCTTC. Amino acid sequence: CASNRDRGYDGYTF.